This T cell receptor beta chain was profiled in a study of glioma-infiltrating T cells after dendritic cell vaccination. The overall study: Samples are from glioblastoma patients in Phase I and II dendritic cell vaccine trials. Treatment, given 2003 to 2012, was autologous tumor lysate-pulsed dendritic cell vaccination. Autologous tumor lysate was loaded overnight onto monocyte-derived dendritic cells grown approximately seven days with IL-4 and GM-CSF.

Here immunoSEQ multiplex PCR was the method, and the copy in TCRdb shows in-frame clones only, minus some. The sample shows 50,000 to 60,000 clones, about 80% of them seen only once. CDR3 length: 13 amino acids. Germline loops: CDR1 SNHLY, CDR2 FYNNEI. The V and J ends lost 4 bases and 7 bases respectively, with 8 bases between them. Time point defined: after dendritic cell vaccination, including at tumor progression/relapse. Blood PBMC samples: pre-vaccination, two weeks post third vaccination, and at tumor progression. The TCR comes from a human donor with glioblastoma. The chain combines TRBV2 with TRBJ1-6; tentative D call: TRBD1 (5 bases). The sample in question was blood, obtained after dendritic cell vaccination. The CDR3 DNA reads as TGTGCCAGCAGTGGGACATACAATTCACCCCTCCACTTT. Translated: CASSGTYNSPLHF.